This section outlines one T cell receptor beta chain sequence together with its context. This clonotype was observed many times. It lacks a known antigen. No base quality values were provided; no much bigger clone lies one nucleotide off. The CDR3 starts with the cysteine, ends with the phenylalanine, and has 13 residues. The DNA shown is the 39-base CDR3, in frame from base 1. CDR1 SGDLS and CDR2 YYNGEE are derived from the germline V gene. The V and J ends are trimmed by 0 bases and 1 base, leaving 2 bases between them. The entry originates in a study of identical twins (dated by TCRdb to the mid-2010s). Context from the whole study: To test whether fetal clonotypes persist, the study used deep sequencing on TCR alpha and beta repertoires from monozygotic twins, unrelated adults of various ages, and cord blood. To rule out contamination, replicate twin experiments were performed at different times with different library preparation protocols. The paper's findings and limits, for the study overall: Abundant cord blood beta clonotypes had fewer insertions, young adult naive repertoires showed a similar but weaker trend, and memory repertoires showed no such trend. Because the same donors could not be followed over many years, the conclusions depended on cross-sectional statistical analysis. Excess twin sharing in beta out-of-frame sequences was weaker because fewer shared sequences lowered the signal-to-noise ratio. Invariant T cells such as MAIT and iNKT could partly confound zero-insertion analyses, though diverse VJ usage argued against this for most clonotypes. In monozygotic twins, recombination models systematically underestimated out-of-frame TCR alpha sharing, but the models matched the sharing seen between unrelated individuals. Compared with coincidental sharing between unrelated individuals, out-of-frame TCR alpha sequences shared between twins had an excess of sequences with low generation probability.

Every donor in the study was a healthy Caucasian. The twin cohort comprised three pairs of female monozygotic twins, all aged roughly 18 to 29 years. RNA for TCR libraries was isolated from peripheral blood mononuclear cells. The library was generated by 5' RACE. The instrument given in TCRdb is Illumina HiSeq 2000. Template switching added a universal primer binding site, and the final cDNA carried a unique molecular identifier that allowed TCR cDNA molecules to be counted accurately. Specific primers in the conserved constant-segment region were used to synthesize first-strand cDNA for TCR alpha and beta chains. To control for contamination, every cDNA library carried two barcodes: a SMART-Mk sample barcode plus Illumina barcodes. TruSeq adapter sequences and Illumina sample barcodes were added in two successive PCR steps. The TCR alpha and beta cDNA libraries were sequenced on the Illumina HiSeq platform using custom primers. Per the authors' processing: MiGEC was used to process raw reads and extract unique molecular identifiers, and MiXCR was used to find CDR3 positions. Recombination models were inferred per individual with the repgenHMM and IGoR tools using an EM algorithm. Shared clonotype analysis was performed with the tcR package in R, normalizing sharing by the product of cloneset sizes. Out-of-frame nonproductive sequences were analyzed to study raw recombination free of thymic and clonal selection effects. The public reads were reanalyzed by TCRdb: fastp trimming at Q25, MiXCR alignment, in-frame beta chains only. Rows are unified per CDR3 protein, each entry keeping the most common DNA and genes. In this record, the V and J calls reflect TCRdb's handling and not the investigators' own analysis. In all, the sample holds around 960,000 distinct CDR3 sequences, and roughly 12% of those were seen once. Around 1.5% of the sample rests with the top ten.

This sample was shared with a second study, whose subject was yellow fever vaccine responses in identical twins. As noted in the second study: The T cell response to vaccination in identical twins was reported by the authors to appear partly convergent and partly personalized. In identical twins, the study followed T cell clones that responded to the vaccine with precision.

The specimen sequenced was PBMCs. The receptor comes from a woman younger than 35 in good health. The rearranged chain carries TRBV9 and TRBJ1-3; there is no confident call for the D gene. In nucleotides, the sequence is TGTGCCAGCAGCGTAGGGTCTGGAAACACCATATATTTT. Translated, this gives CASSVGSGNTIYF.